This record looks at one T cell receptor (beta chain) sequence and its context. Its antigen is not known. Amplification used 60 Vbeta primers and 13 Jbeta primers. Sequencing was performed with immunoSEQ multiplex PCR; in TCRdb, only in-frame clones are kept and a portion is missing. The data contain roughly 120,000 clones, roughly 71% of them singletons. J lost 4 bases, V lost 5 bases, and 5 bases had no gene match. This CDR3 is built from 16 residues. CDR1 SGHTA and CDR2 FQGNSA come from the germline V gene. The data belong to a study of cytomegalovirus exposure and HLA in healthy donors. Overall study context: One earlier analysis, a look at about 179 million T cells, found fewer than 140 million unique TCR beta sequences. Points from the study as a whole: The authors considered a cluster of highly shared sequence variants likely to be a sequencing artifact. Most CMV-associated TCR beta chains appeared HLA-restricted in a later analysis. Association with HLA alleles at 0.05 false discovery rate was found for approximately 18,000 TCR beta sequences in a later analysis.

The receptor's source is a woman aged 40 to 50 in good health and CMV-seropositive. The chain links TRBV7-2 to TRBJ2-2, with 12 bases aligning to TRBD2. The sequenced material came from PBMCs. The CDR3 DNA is TGTGCCAGCAGCCCAACGACTAGCGGGAGCACCGGGGAGCTGTTTTTT. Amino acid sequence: CASSPTTSGSTGELFF.